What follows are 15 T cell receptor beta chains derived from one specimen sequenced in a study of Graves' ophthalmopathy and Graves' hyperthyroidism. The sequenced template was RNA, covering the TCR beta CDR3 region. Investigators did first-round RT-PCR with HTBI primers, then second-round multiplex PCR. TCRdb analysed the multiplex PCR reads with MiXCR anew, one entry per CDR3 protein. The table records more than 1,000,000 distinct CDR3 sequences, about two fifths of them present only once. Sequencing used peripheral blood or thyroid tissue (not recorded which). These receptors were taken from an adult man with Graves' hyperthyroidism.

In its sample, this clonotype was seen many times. The CDR3 region is CSARGQNSNQPQHF. CDR3 bases: TGCAGTGCTAGAGGACAGAATAGCAATCAGCCCCAGCATTTT. J is TRBJ1-5 and V is TRBV20-1; D perhaps matches TRBD1 (5 bases). CDR3 size: 14 residues. Germline V gene sequence: CDR1 DFQATT, CDR2 SNEGSKA (reference sequence). The germline V and J ends were trimmed by 1 base and 0 bases, with 7 bases remaining between them.

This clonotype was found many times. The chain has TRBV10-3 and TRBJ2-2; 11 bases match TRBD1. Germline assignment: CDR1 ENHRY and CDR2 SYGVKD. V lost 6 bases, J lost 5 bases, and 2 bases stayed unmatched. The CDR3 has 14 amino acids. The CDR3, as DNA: TGTGCCATCAGAGGACAGGGGGCTACCGGGGAGCTGTTTTTT. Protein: CAIRGQGATGELFF.

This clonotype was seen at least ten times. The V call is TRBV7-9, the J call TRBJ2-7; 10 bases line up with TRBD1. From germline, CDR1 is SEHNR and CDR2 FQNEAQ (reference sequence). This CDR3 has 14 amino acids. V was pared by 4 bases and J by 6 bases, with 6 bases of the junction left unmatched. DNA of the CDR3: TGTGCCAGCAGCTGGGGACAGGGGAAGGTCGAGCAGTACTTC. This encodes CASSWGQGKVEQYF.

The CDR3 loop is CSAHTGHEETQYF. The CDR3, as DNA: TGCAGTGCACATACAGGGCACGAAGAGACCCAGTACTTC. The V and J genes are TRBV20-1 and TRBJ2-5; a possible D gene is TRBD1 (6 bases). CDR1 is DFQATT and CDR2 is SNEGSKA in the germline V gene (reference sequence). This CDR3 has 13 amino acids. V shed 6 bases and J shed 3 bases, with 14 bases lying between them.

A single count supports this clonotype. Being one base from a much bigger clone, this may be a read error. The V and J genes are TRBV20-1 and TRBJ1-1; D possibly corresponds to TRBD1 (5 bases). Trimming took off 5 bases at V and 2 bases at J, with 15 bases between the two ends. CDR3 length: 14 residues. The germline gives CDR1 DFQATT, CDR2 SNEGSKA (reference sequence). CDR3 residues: CSAGGAGLNTEAFF. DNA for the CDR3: TGCAGTGCTGGGGGAGCGGGACTCAACACTGAAGCTTTCTTT.

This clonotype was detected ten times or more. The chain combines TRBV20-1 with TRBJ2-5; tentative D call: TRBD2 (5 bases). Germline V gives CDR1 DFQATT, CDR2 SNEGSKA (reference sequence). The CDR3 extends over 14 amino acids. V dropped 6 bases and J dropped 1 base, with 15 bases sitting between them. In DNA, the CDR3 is TGCAGTGCCCCCGGGATGAGGAGCCAAGAGACCCAGTACTTC. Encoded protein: CSAPGMRSQETQYF.

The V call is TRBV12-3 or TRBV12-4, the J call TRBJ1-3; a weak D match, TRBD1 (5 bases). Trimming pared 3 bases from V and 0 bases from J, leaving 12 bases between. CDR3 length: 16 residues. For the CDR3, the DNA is TGTGCCAGCAGTTTGATAGGCGGGGGCTCTGGAAACACCATATATTTT. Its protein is CASSLIGGGSGNTIYF.

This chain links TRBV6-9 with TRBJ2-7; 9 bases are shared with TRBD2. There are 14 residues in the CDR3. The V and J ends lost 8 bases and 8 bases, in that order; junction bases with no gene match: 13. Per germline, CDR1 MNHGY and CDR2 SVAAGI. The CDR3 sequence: CASRREREADKQYF. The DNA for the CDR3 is TGTGCCAGCCGGAGGGAGCGGGAGGCCGACAAGCAGTACTTC.

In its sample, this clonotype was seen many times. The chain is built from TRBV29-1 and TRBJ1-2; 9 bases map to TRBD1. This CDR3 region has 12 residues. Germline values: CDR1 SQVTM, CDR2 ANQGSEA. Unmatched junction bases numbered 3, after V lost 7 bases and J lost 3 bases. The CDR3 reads CSARTGDYGYTF. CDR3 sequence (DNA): TGCAGCGCCCGGACAGGGGACTATGGCTACACCTTC.

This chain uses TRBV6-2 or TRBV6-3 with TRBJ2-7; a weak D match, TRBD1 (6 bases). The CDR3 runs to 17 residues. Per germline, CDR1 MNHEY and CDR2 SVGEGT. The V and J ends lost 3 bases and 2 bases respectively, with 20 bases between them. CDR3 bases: TGTGCCAGCAGTTATGGGACCTGGACAGCCAAGACCTACGAGCAGTACTTC. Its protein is CASSYGTWTAKTYEQYF.

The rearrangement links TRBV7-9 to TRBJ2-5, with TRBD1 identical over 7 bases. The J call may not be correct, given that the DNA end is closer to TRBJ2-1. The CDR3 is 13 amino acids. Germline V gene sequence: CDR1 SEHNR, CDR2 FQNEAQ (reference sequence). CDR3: CASRNDRADEQFF. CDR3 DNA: TGTGCCAGCAGGAACGACAGGGCGGATGAGCAGTTCTTC.

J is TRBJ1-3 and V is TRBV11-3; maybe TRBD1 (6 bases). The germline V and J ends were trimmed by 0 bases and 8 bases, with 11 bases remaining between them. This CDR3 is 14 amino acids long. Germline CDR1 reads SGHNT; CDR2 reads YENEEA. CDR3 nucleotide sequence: TGTGCCAGCAGCTTAGAGGCGGGGGCCGACACCATATATTTT. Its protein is CASSLEAGADTIYF.

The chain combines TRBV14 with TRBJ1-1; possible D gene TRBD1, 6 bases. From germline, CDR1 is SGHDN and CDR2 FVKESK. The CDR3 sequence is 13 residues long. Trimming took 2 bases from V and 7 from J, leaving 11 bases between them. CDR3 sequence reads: CASSQMYRDEAFF. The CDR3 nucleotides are TGTGCCAGCAGCCAAATGTACAGGGATGAAGCTTTCTTT.

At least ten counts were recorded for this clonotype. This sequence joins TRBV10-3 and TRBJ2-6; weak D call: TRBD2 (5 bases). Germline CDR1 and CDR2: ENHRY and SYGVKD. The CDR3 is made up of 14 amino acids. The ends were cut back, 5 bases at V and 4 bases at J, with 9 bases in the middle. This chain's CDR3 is CAISPGEGANVLTF. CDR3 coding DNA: TGTGCCATCAGTCCCGGGGAAGGGGCCAACGTCCTGACTTTC.

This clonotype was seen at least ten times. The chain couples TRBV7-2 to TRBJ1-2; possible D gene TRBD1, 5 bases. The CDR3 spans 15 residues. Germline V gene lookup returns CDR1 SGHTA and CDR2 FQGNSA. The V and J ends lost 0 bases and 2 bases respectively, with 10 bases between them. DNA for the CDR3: TGTGCCAGCAGCTTAGCAAGGGGTACAAACTATGGCTACACCTTC. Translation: CASSLARGTNYGYTF.